The present entry profiles one TCR beta chain with its context. The data are from a study of blood T cell repertoires in COVID-19. Looking at the study overall: Donors in the United States, Italy and Spain gave samples during acute or convalescent COVID-19. The cDNA or gDNA used as material had been derived from T cells, B-cell-depleted T cells, or PBMCs.

Source study methods: Reference gene primer amplification gave estimated nucleated cell counts. Only in-frame clones appear in the TCRdb table, and some are missing; sequencing was by immunoSEQ multiplex PCR. V and J calls and clone size are as listed in that table; D and trimming were resolved from the DNA. Of some 150,000 clones listed, approximately 89% are singletons. The CDR3 runs to 15 residues. Germline values: CDR1 MNHNY, CDR2 SVGAGI (reference sequence). The J segment lost 1 base and the V segment lost 2 bases, leaving 4 bases of the junction unmatched. The source material was peripheral blood. The genes are TRBV6-6 and TRBJ2-5; 7 bases are a match to TRBD1. The receptor comes from a human donor in a cohort sampled during active COVID-19. The CDR3 loop is CASSYTGQAQETQYF. As DNA, the CDR3 is TGTGCCAGCAGTTACACAGGACAGGCCCAAGAGACCCAGTACTTC.